Presented here are 18 T cell receptor beta chains from one specimen sequenced in a study of CD8 T cells in Susac syndrome. RNA, at roughly 0.45 to 1 ug, was reverse transcribed with random hexamers. TCRdb re-called the immunoSEQ multiplex PCR reads through MiXCR, storing one row per CDR3 protein. The sample carries 65,000 to 85,000 distinct CDR3 sequences, around 93% recorded once. Sequences were obtained from CD8+ T cells from PBMCs. These receptors all come from a human donor with Susac syndrome.

This clonotype has only one observation. The chain employs TRBV19 and TRBJ2-1, with D possibly matching TRBD2 (7 bases). CDR3 length: 15 amino acids. V was cut by 4 bases and J by 9 bases, with 19 bases left in between. Germline CDR1 is LNHDA and CDR2 is SQIVND (reference sequence). The CDR3 DNA reads as TGTGCCAGTAGTACCCAATCACAGGGAGGGGGTGAGCAGTTCTTC. Protein product: CASSTQSQGGGEQFF.

The chain employs TRBV6-2 or TRBV6-3 and TRBJ2-7, with 8 bases that match TRBD1. The CDR3 runs to 14 residues. Germline values: CDR1 MNHEY, CDR2 SVGEGT. The V segment lost 6 bases and the J segment 3 bases; nucleotides outside the gene matches: 7. In nucleotides, the CDR3 is TGTGCCAGCAGAGGGACAGGAGTCGACTACGAGCAGTACTTC. Amino acids: CASRGTGVDYEQYF.

V is TRBV28 and J is TRBJ1-1; 8 nucleotides match TRBD1. The CDR3 consists of 14 residues. In germline, CDR1 is MDHEN, CDR2 SYDVKM. V lost 5 bases and J lost 4; bases outside the gene matches: 6. The CDR3: CASSTGQGSTEAFF. Here the CDR3 DNA reads TGTGCCAGCAGTACCGGACAGGGAAGCACTGAAGCTTTCTTT. Full variable domain (remainder filled in from reference TRBV28 and TRBJ1-1): DVKVTQSSRYLVKRTGEKVFLECVQDMDHENMFWYRQDPGLGLRLIYFSYDVKMKEKGDIPEGYSVSREKKERFSLILESASTNQTSMYLCASSTGQGSTEAFFGQGTRLTVV.

The V call is TRBV29-1, the J call TRBJ2-1; 11 bases map to TRBD2. Germline loops: CDR1 SQVTM, CDR2 ANQGSEA. The CDR3 sequence is 16 residues long. Trimming took 0 bases from V and 5 from J; bases not matched to a gene: 6. The CDR3 DNA sequence: TGCAGCGTTGAAGAGGGGCTAGCGGGAGGAAACAATGAGCAGTTCTTC. Protein sequence: CSVEEGLAGGNNEQFF.

This clonotype appeared once. The genes are TRBV20-1 and TRBJ2-4; TRBD2 aligns across 16 bases. The CDR3 totals 16 residues. V lost 7 bases to trimming and J lost 2 bases; unmatched junction nucleotides: 5. Germline values: CDR1 DFQATT, CDR2 SNEGSKA (reference sequence). CDR3 loop: CSVPGLAGGSKNIQYF. The DNA for the CDR3 is TGCAGTGTCCCGGGACTAGCGGGAGGGTCCAAAAACATTCAGTACTTC.

V and J are TRBV27 and TRBJ2-6; either TRBD1 or TRBD2 may supply D (6 bases each). There are 16 residues in the CDR3. Deletions cut 2 bases from V and 2 bases from J, with 10 bases between. The V gene's germline CDR1 is MNHEY and CDR2 SMNVEV (reference sequence). CDR3 DNA: TGTGCCAGCAGTTTAAGGGGGGCTCCTGGGGCCAACGTCCTGACTTTC. The encoded protein is CASSLRGAPGANVLTF.

The genes are TRBV20-1 and TRBJ2-7, with 11 bases that match TRBD2. The CDR3 has 14 amino acids. The germline CDR1 and CDR2 sequences are DFQATT and SNEGSKA (reference sequence). J lost 4 bases, V lost 3 bases, and 5 bases had no gene match. CDR3 sequence: CSARGASGRYEQYF. For the CDR3, the DNA is TGCAGTGCTAGGGGGGCTAGCGGGAGGTACGAGCAGTACTTC.

J is TRBJ2-2 and V is TRBV9; 8 positions agree with TRBD2. Per the germline V gene, CDR1 is SGDLS and CDR2 is YYNGEE. The V and J ends lost 0 bases and 3 bases, in that order; junction bases with no gene match: 7. The CDR3 runs 17 residues. In nucleotides, the CDR3 is TGTGCCAGCAGCGTAGGGGTAGCGGGGCTTTACACCGGGGAGCTGTTTTTT. This gives the protein CASSVGVAGLYTGELFF.

V is TRBV7-9 and J is TRBJ1-6; 8 nucleotides agree with TRBD1. The germline V gene has CDR1 SEHNR and CDR2 FQNEAQ (reference sequence). The ends lost 1 base at V and 5 bases at J; junction bases unmatched: 7. The CDR3 consists of 17 residues. CDR3 coding DNA: TGTGCCAGCAGCTTAGGGGTTGGACAGGGACATAATTCACCCCTCCACTTT. It specifies CASSLGVGQGHNSPLHF.

The chain links TRBV15 to TRBJ1-2, with 8 nucleotides matching TRBD1. The CDR3 covers 14 residues. Germline CDR1 reads LNHNV; CDR2 reads YYDKDF (reference sequence). The V and J ends lost 1 base and 5 bases, in that order; junction bases with no gene match: 3. The CDR3 spells CATSRGDRLYGYTF. The CDR3 region has the DNA TGTGCCACCAGCAGAGGGGACAGGCTTTATGGCTACACCTTC.

For this clonotype: Mismatch with germline at one junction end may stem from a read error. This rearrangement joins TRBV9 to TRBJ2-1; 9 nucleotides line up with TRBD2. CDR1 is SGDLS, CDR2 YYNGEE, per germline. The CDR3 is made up of 15 amino acids. The CDR3 reads CATSPGLAGYNEQFF. The CDR3 DNA is TGTGCCACCAGCCCGGGACTAGCAGGATACAATGAGCAGTTCTTC.

The chain uses TRBV12-3 or TRBV12-4 and TRBJ1-5; 7 bases are a match to TRBD1. The CDR3 is made up of 14 amino acids. Trimming took 6 bases from V and 6 from J; bases not matched to a gene: 8. CDR3 in amino acids: CASSPGQRVQPQHF. The CDR3 DNA sequence: TGTGCCAGCAGCCCGGGACAGAGGGTTCAGCCCCAGCATTTT.

The genes are TRBV10-2 and TRBJ2-7; no clear D. Germline V gives CDR1 WSHSY, CDR2 SAAADI. V lost 5 bases and J 0 bases, leaving 8 bases between the germline ends. The CDR3 covers 13 residues. The CDR3, as DNA: TGCGCCAGCAGTTTCCGGAGCTCCTACGAGCAGTACTTC. This gives the protein CASSFRSSYEQYF.

The genes are TRBV30 and TRBJ1-3; D uncertain. Trimming left V 4 bases short and J 0 bases short, with 10 bases between. The CDR3 extends over 14 amino acids. Germline assignment: CDR1 GTSNPN and CDR2 SVGIG (reference sequence). Written as DNA, the CDR3 is TGTGCCTGGAACGGAGGGAGCTCTGGAAACACCATATATTTT. Amino acids: CAWNGGSSGNTIYF. Using reference TRBV30 and TRBJ1-3 for the parts outside the CDR3, the full variable domain is SQTIHQWPATLVQPVGSPLSLECTVEGTSNPNLYWYRQAAGRGLQLLFYSVGIGQISSEVPQNLSASRPQDRQFILSSKKLLLSDSGFYLCAWNGGSSGNTIYFGEGSWLTVV.

The J gene is TRBJ1-1, the V gene TRBV7-9, with a tentative D call TRBD1 (6 bases). Trimming pared 6 bases from V and 1 base from J, leaving 12 bases between. Per germline, CDR1 SEHNR and CDR2 FQNEAQ (reference sequence). CDR3 length equals 14 residues. For the CDR3, the DNA is TGTGCCAGCAGTTCAACCAGGGGGAACACTGAAGCTTTCTTT. Translated: CASSSTRGNTEAFF. The entire variable domain, with the rest obtained from reference TRBV7-9 and TRBJ1-1, is as follows: DTGVSQNPRHKITKRGQNVTFRCDPISEHNRLYWYRQTLGQGPEFLTYFQNEAQLEKSRLLSDRFSAERPKGSFSTLEIQRTEQGDSAMYLCASSSTRGNTEAFFGQGTRLTVV.

This rearrangement joins TRBV4-1 to TRBJ2-7; 8 nucleotides agree with TRBD1. CDR3 length: 15 residues. Germline V CDR1 and CDR2: MGHRA, YSYEKL. The ends lost 0 bases at V and 4 bases at J; junction bases unmatched: 5. CDR3 coding DNA: TGCGCCAGCAGCCAAGACCGGACAGGGCGGTACGAGCAGTACTTC. As protein: CASSQDRTGRYEQYF.

This chain uses TRBV7-9 with TRBJ1-1, with D possibly matching TRBD1 (6 bases). CDR1 SEHNR and CDR2 FQNEAQ come from the germline V gene (reference sequence). This CDR3 is built from 15 residues. Trimming shortened V by 5 bases and J by 0 bases, and 13 bases separated the two germline ends. CDR3 DNA: TGTGCCAGCAGCCCCGAAGACAGGCTGAACACTGAAGCTTTCTTT. It encodes CASSPEDRLNTEAFF.

The chain uses TRBV6-6 and TRBJ1-1; TRBD1 might be the D (6 bases). Germline V gives CDR1 MNHNY, CDR2 SVGAGI (reference sequence). With 2 bases removed from V and 0 bases from J, the gap between germline ends came to 10 bases. The CDR3 contains 15 residues. The CDR3 here is CASSYGGLMNTEAFF. CDR3 DNA: TGTGCCAGCAGTTACGGGGGGCTGATGAACACTGAAGCTTTCTTT.